What follows describes a single T cell receptor beta chain. This receptor's antigen is unknown. Just one base apart from a much larger clone, this may be a read error. This entry comes from a study of T cells in Graves' hyperthyroidism and ophthalmopathy (dated 2019 in TCRdb). In the study overall: Peripheral blood was sampled at the time of initial diagnosis, prior to any treatment. A discovery cohort of about 96 patients, roughly 45 with Graves' ophthalmopathy and 57 with stable Graves' hyperthyroidism, was used to find distinguishing TCR V-J signatures. Prospective prediction of ophthalmopathy was tested in an independent validation cohort consisting of 18 to 20 hyperthyroidism patients and approximately 16 patients who later progressed to ophthalmopathy. The approximately 100 discovery patients were randomly divided into training and test sets at a 7:3 ratio. The study also compared thyroid tissue and blood T-cell repertoires from a handful of Graves' hyperthyroidism patients. Following sampling, methimazole starting at 30 mg daily was given to hyperthyroidism patients, and high-dose intravenous methylprednisolone was given to ophthalmopathy patients. TCR Vbeta CDR3 sequencing of 130 to 150 peripheral blood samples (under 45 ophthalmopathy, 70 to 85 hyperthyroidism and roughly 17 progressor patients) is reported in the paper.

Study-wide findings and limitations: In validation, the model predicted progression to ophthalmopathy with around 71% sensitivity and approximately 72% specificity, a median of around six months before onset. Ophthalmopathy was separated from stable hyperthyroidism by a 13 V-J signature model, with about 86% sensitivity and just over 81% specificity obtained in cross-validation and 80%/75% obtained in testing. Most expanded thyroid clonotypes (frequency above 0.001) were also detected in blood, suggesting blood repertoires may reflect thyroid immune responses. No statistical method was used to fix the sample size in advance, and group allocation was not hidden from the investigators.

TCR beta CDR3 regions were amplified from RNA transcripts. For the first round of RT-PCR on the TCR CDR3, the HTBI primer set was used together with the Qiagen OneStep RT-PCR kit. Libraries were constructed in a second round of multiplex PCR, after which size selection and purification were performed. Paired-end sequencing of the libraries was performed with 100 bp reads on an Illumina HiSeq2000. Turning to the authors' computational methods: SOAPnuke was used to process the raw data, throwing out any read that contained adapters or uncalled bases, had a mean Phred below 15, or lacked an exact constant-primer or identifier match. COPE v1.2.5 was used to merge the high-quality paired reads, and each unique nucleotide sequence was defined as a clonotype. MiTCR v1.1 was used to align clonotypes to the IMGT TRBV, TRBD and TRBJ reference segments. Analysis was restricted to V-J combinations with a frequency above 0.0001, which covered over 98% of repertoires. The TCS score was defined as the ratio of F50 (clonal expansion) to E x V (chaos), calculated using BLOSUM62-based TCRdist between CDR3 peptides within each V-J. Welch's t-statistics and random forest reduced 500 to 650 V-J features to roughly 13, which were used in a naive Bayes classifier (R e1071). TCRdb handled the public reads itself, with Q25 trimming in fastp and clone calling in MiXCR, and kept productive beta chains. Identical CDR3 protein sequences are pooled into one entry, listed with their most common genes and DNA. TCRdb's processing, not the study's, gives the V and J calls here. The sample includes about 400,000 distinct CDR3 sequences, with 14% to 15% observed a single time. The ten largest account for over 25% of the sample.

A patient counted as having stable Graves' hyperthyroidism if no progression to ophthalmopathy occurred over 18 months of follow-up. Hyperthyroidism patients were newly diagnosed, with disease duration under 2 months, and aged 18 to 65 years. The study excluded patients with uncontrolled infections, other autoimmune diseases, pregnancy or lactation. Diagnoses relied on clinical symptoms, serum thyroxine and TRAb, thyroid ultrasound and orbital computed tomography. PBMCs were separated from roughly 10 ml of fresh peripheral blood using Ficoll-Paque density gradient centrifugation. Trizol reagent was used to extract total RNA, and RNA quality was then checked on an Agilent 2100 Bioanalyzer. From the cysteine through the phenylalanine, the CDR3 covers 15 amino acids. This entry keeps only the CDR3 DNA: 45 bases, framed from base 1. Sequences MGHRA (CDR1) and YSYEKL (CDR2) are obtained from the germline V gene.

The receptor was isolated from a woman aged 30 to 39 with Graves' hyperthyroidism. This chain is built from TRBV4-1 and TRBJ2-2; the junction holds 9 bases that match TRBD2. Input material: blood. The DNA sequence is given as TGCGCCACCAGCAAAGCGGGAGGTGGGACCGGGGAGCTGTTTTTT. This gives the protein CATSKAGGGTGELFF.